This TCR beta chain originates from a study of T cell responses to AZD1222 COVID-19 vaccine. The study, taken as a whole, reports: Sampling that yielded the repertoires occurred only after the peak T cell response. Nearly half of spike-specific TCRs reportedly target unmutated variant regions. Possibly, clonal diversity was underestimated; donors were largely white British and included more females.

For this clone: Its specificity is unknown.

Some clones are missing from TCRdb's copy, which holds only in-frame ones; the method was immunoSEQ multiplex PCR. The sample records about 180,000 clones, about 88% being singletons. Germline V gene sequence: CDR1 MNHEY, CDR2 SVGAGI. V was cut by 9 bases and J by 2 bases, with 14 bases left in between. This CDR3 has 15 residues. This sequence originates from an adult in good health. The starting material was peripheral blood, obtained on day 0 of AZD1222 vaccination. The chain uses TRBV6-5 and TRBJ2-6, with D perhaps matching TRBD1 (5 bases). The CDR3 DNA reads as TGTGCCAGTACCACTTCAGGGACTGGGGCCAACGTCCTGACTTTC. Residues: CASTTSGTGANVLTF.